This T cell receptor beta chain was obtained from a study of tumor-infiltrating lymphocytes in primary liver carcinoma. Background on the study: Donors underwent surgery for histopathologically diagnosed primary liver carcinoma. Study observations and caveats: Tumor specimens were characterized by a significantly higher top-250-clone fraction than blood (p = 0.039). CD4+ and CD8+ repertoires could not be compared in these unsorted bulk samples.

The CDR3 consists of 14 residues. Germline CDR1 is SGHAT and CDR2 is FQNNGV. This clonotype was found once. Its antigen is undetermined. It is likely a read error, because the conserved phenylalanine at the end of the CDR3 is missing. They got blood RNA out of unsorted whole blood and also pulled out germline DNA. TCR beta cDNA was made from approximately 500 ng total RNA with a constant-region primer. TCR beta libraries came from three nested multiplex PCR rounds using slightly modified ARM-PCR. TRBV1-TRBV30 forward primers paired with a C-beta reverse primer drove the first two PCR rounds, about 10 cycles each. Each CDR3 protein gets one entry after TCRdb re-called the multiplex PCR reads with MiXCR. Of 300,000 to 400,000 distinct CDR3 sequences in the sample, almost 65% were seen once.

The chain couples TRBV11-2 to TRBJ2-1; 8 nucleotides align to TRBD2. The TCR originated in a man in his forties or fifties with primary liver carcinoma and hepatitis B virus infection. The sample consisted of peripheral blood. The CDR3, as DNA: TGTGCCCGCAGCTTAGTACTAGCGGACAATGAGCAGTTCTTA. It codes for CARSLVLADNEQFL.